This T cell receptor (beta chain) was documented in a study of radiation and T cells in renal cell carcinoma. General study findings and limits: In blood, top tumor clones expanded by 2 weeks, shrinking by 4.

Concerning this clone itself: Its antigen is still unknown.

The table came from immunoSEQ multiplex PCR; TCRdb's copy has only in-frame clones and leaves some out. The sample comprises roughly 130,000 clones, 88% of which are singletons, and around 6% rests with the top ten. V was shortened by 4 bases and J by 5 bases, with 9 bases between the two germline ends. Germline CDR1 and CDR2: SGHNT and YYREEE (reference sequence). This CDR3 region has 12 residues. Sample time point: blood 2 weeks post-SBRT. Described treatment: 15 Gy SBRT to primary tumor, nephrectomy 4 weeks later. Serial blood draws occurred at baseline and 2 and 4 weeks post-SBRT. The sequence derives from a woman between 65 and 79 years old with renal cell carcinoma. Source: blood, taken from a patient whose treatment included radiotherapy and nephrectomy. The rearrangement links TRBV5-4 to TRBJ1-1; possible D gene TRBD1, 6 bases. The CDR3 sequence: CASSTGQTEAFF. DNA of the CDR3: TGTGCCAGCAGCACAGGACAGACTGAAGCTTTCTTT.